This is a list of T cell receptor beta chains from one sample in a study of CD8+CD57+ T cells in acquired aplastic anemia. One entry per CDR3 protein, called by TCRdb with MiXCR from the reads. The table lists hundreds of thousands of distinct CDR3 sequences, 55% to 70% of them singletons. Sequences were obtained from sorted CD4+, CD8+, or CD8+CD57+ T cells (not recorded which) from PBMCs. The receptors were sampled from a human donor in good health, serving as a control. The conserved cysteine and the conserved F or W are not part of the CDR3 here. Clone size is shown for a subset of rows, as once, few, many or a class of expanded clone.

>TRBV11-2|once|TRBJ2-3
ASSLYLRDTQY
>TRBV18|-|TRBJ1-1
ASSPDKLNTEAF
>TRBV10-3|-|TRBJ2-5
ATTGTGEETQY
>TRBV5-6|-|TRBJ2-5
ASSLTAETQY
>TRBV4-1|many|TRBJ1-5
ASSQTQTDNQPQH
>TRBV3-1|-|TRBJ2-2
ASSQETGGVYTGELF
>TRBV7-9|-|TRBJ1-1
ASSLEVQQQDAEAF
>TRBV20-1|-|TRBJ1-4
SARTSGTDLNEKLF
>TRBV20-1|-|TRBJ1-2
SARQGYT
>TRBV2|-|TRBJ1-2
ASSLQGRALGYGFT
>TRBV29-1|-|TRBJ1-1
SAEDNLNTEAF
>TRBV7-2|-|TRBJ1-5
ASSESGRQHQH
>TRBV7-8|many|TRBJ1-2
ASSLGGVGVSYGYT
>TRBV10-3|-|TRBJ1-2
ASSCSSGYGYT
>TRBV15|few|TRBJ1-1
ATSPRTGNKTEAF
>TRBV7-8|-|-
ASSSDDRVDGYT
>TRBV7-2|-|TRBJ1-6
ASSPGCPLH
>TRBV7-2|once|TRBJ2-1
ASSIRASGGLDEQF
>TRBV10-3|many|TRBJ2-7
ATKLGGDASYEQY
>TRBV7-2|-|TRBJ1-2
ASSFQGGQGGYGYT
>TRBV20-1|many|TRBJ1-2
SALYRGGGYT
>TRBV7-2|-|TRBJ2-5
ASSLNRVGTEYQTQY
>TRBV7-9|few|TRBJ1-2
ASRRASTNYGYT
>TRBV6-5|few|TRBJ1-4
ASSYNMEAEKLF
>TRBV18|few|TRBJ1-1
ASSPARGSNTEAF
>TRBV20-1|-|TRBJ2-1
SAEGDGARNNEQF
>TRBV7-2|-|TRBJ2-3
ASSLRTSGGPDTQY
>TRBV5-1|-|TRBJ1-5
ASSGKQYNQPQH
>TRBV20-1|once|TRBJ2-5
SARAGGDDAQY
>TRBV7-9|-|TRBJ1-2
ASSLALDGNQPQT
>TRBV7-2|-|TRBJ1-1
ASSIVRGLVTNYF
>TRBV29-1|-|TRBJ1-2
SARAGQGAGGYT
>TRBV7-2|-|TRBJ1-2
ASSPGQGDNYGYT
>TRBV19|many|TRBJ1-5
ASSINSRTNQPQH
>TRBV9|-|TRBJ1-2
ASRLAQGPRSGHT
>TRBV10-3|once|TRBJ1-1
AIRDGGETAAA
>TRBV7-4|once|TRBJ1-4
ASSFEGGQPLF
>TRBV7-9|-|TRBJ2-1
ASSLGAGEDEQF
>TRBV7-2|-|TRBJ1-2
ASSPPRQCPSFNYGYT
>TRBV7-2|-|TRBJ2-7
ASSSVALRTYEQ
>TRBV7-7|-|TRBJ1-5
ASSLMLPMLHLR
>TRBV15|-|TRBJ2-1
ATSRGTARANEQF
>TRBV19|-|TRBJ1-2
ASSMVSGAYGYT
>TRBV7-8|-|TRBJ2-5
ASSLLGTGGYEQQY
>TRBV20-1|once|TRBJ1-5
SARDGGRDKPQH
>TRBV4-3|many|TRBJ1-1
ASSRAGQGQEAF
>TRBV12-3/TRBV12-4|-|TRBJ2-5
ASSQLETQY
>TRBV2|-|TRBJ1-2
ASRRDRENYGYT
>TRBV7-9|many|TRBJ1-4
ASSPNRATNEKLF
>TRBV20-1|-|TRBJ2-7
SASKGKGSHEQY
>TRBV19|-|TRBJ1-2
ASSAGAFRSGHN
>TRBV2|-|TRBJ1-6
ASSLGPTHIPLL
>TRBV29-1|few|TRBJ2-2
SATGLGNTGELF